The rows below give T cell receptor beta chains drawn from one sample of a study of tissue T cells after allogeneic stem cell transplantation. TCRdb keeps only in-frame clones here, not all; method: immunoSEQ multiplex PCR. The repertoire holds tens of thousands of clones, with 85% as singletons. This specimen was blood, taken before transplantation. The source of these receptors is a woman aged 18-55 years who later had graft-versus-host disease after an allogeneic stem cell transplant. Both conserved end residues are part of each CDR3. A D gene is named only where the DNA matches it firmly. Clone sizes are given selectively: once, few, many, or a class where the clone is expanded.

cdr3_length: 16
v_call: TRBV5-1
d_call: .
clone_size: once
j_call: TRBJ2-7
cdr3_nt: TGCGCCAGCAAGGTGAACATCTTCTTAGGATCTTACGAGCAGTACTTC
cdr3_aa: CASKVNIFLGSYEQYF

cdr3_length: 15
v_call: TRBV5-1
d_call: .
clone_size: .
j_call: TRBJ2-7
cdr3_nt: TGCGCCAGCAGCTTGGTTCCGGGGCAAGGGGGCGAGCAGTACTTC
cdr3_aa: CASSLVPGQGGEQYF

cdr3_length: 16
v_call: TRBV18
d_call: .
clone_size: .
j_call: TRBJ2-3
cdr3_nt: TGTGCCAGCTCACCACGGGAAGGGATAAGCACAGATACGCAGTATTTT
cdr3_aa: CASSPREGISTDTQYF

cdr3_length: 13
v_call: TRBV29-1
d_call: TRBD2
clone_size: .
j_call: TRBJ2-7
cdr3_nt: TGCAGCGCTGGACTAGCGGAACCCTACGAGCAGTACTTC
cdr3_aa: CSAGLAEPYEQYF

cdr3_length: 13
v_call: TRBV5-1
d_call: .
clone_size: .
j_call: TRBJ1-2
cdr3_nt: TGCGCCAGCAGCTTGTTAGTTAACTATGGCTACACCTTC
cdr3_aa: CASSLLVNYGYTF

cdr3_length: 17
v_call: TRBV4-3
d_call: TRBD1
clone_size: few
j_call: TRBJ1-1
cdr3_nt: TGCGCCAGCAGCCACGGGACAGGAAACGTTATGAACACTGAAGCTTTCTTT
cdr3_aa: CASSHGTGNVMNTEAFF

cdr3_length: 15
v_call: TRBV4-3
d_call: .
clone_size: .
j_call: TRBJ1-2
cdr3_nt: TGCGCCAGCAGCCCGCAGACCTGGGCGGGACAAGGCTACACCTTC
cdr3_aa: CASSPQTWAGQGYTF

cdr3_length: 15
v_call: TRBV2
d_call: TRBD2
clone_size: .
j_call: TRBJ2-5
cdr3_nt: TGTGCCAGCAGTGACGGAGCGGGGCCCCAAGAGACCCAGTACTTC
cdr3_aa: CASSDGAGPQETQYF

cdr3_length: 12
v_call: TRBV7-9
d_call: TRBD1
clone_size: .
j_call: TRBJ1-1
cdr3_nt: TGTGCCAGCAGCTTAAAGGACAGGGCGGCTTTCTTT
cdr3_aa: CASSLKDRAAFF

cdr3_length: 17
v_call: TRBV15
d_call: .
clone_size: .
j_call: TRBJ2-5
cdr3_nt: TGTGCCACCAGCAGAGATCTTTTACCCCCTACGAGAGAGACCCAGTACTTC
cdr3_aa: CATSRDLLPPTRETQYF

cdr3_length: 15
v_call: TRBV6-1
d_call: TRBD2
clone_size: .
j_call: TRBJ2-7
cdr3_nt: TGTGCCAGCAGTGAATATAGCGGGGACTCCTACGAGCAGTACTTC
cdr3_aa: CASSEYSGDSYEQYF

cdr3_length: 17
v_call: TRBV11-2
d_call: TRBD1
clone_size: once
j_call: TRBJ1-2
cdr3_nt: TGTGCCAGCAGCATGGACAGGGGGCCCATAACTAACTATGGCTACACCTTC
cdr3_aa: CASSMDRGPITNYGYTF

cdr3_length: 16
v_call: TRBV19
d_call: TRBD1
clone_size: .
j_call: TRBJ2-2
cdr3_nt: TGTGCCAGTAGTGTTATCAGGGGGCAGTACACCGGGGAGCTGTTTTTT
cdr3_aa: CASSVIRGQYTGELFF

cdr3_length: 21
v_call: TRBV15
d_call: TRBD2
clone_size: .
j_call: TRBJ2-3
cdr3_nt: TGTGCCACCAGCAGAGATTTTACCGTCGGGACTAGCGGGAGTAAGGTAGATACGCAGTATTTT
cdr3_aa: CATSRDFTVGTSGSKVDTQYF

cdr3_length: 12
v_call: TRBV12-3/TRBV12-4
d_call: .
clone_size: .
j_call: TRBJ1-1
cdr3_nt: TGTGCCAGCAGGATCGGGAGCTTCGAAGCTTTCTTT
cdr3_aa: CASRIGSFEAFF

cdr3_length: 15
v_call: TRBV5-1
d_call: TRBD1
clone_size: .
j_call: TRBJ2-7
cdr3_nt: TGCGCCAGCAGCTCCATAGACAGGGCGGGCCACGAGCAGTACTTC
cdr3_aa: CASSSIDRAGHEQYF

cdr3_length: 24
v_call: TRBV7-8
d_call: TRBD2
clone_size: medium-sized
j_call: TRBJ2-3
cdr3_nt: TGTGCCAGCAGCCCAAGTTTATCCCAGAGAATTGGGACTAGCGGGGAGAGTCGCACAGATACGCAGTATTTT
cdr3_aa: CASSPSLSQRIGTSGESRTDTQYF

cdr3_length: 16
v_call: TRBV7-6
d_call: .
clone_size: .
j_call: TRBJ2-3
cdr3_nt: TGTGCCAGCAGCTCCACAGGGGCGGGGGTAGGAGATACGCAGTATTTT
cdr3_aa: CASSSTGAGVGDTQYF

cdr3_length: 16
v_call: TRBV9
d_call: .
clone_size: .
j_call: TRBJ2-1
cdr3_nt: TGTGCCAGCAGCGTAGATGACGTGGGGGGCTACAATGAGCAGTTCTTC
cdr3_aa: CASSVDDVGGYNEQFF

cdr3_length: 18
v_call: TRBV6-2/TRBV6-3
d_call: .
clone_size: few
j_call: TRBJ1-1
cdr3_nt: TGTGCCAGCAGTCACCAGCCCCACCAGCAGGGTAGGAGGACTGAAGCTTTCTTT
cdr3_aa: CASSHQPHQQGRRTEAFF

cdr3_length: 12
v_call: TRBV2
d_call: .
clone_size: once
j_call: TRBJ2-5
cdr3_nt: TGTGCCAGCAGTCCATCGCAAGAGACCCAGTACTTC
cdr3_aa: CASSPSQETQYF

cdr3_length: 14
v_call: TRBV5-1
d_call: .
clone_size: .
j_call: TRBJ2-7
cdr3_nt: TGCGCCAGCAGCTCCCTGGGTCACTCCTACGAGCAGTACTTC
cdr3_aa: CASSSLGHSYEQYF

cdr3_length: 12
v_call: TRBV6-5
d_call: .
clone_size: .
j_call: TRBJ2-3
cdr3_nt: TGTGCCAGCAGTCCCGGGGGAGATACGCAGTATTTT
cdr3_aa: CASSPGGDTQYF

cdr3_length: 14
v_call: TRBV18
d_call: .
clone_size: .
j_call: TRBJ1-2
cdr3_nt: TGTGCCAGCTCACCTTCGGGAGGGAACTATGGCTACACCTTC
cdr3_aa: CASSPSGGNYGYTF

cdr3_length: 15
v_call: TRBV3-1/TRBV3-2
d_call: TRBD2
clone_size: few
j_call: TRBJ2-7
cdr3_nt: TGTGCCAGCAGCCCTATACTAGCGGGAGAGGGCGAGCAGTACTTC
cdr3_aa: CASSPILAGEGEQYF

cdr3_length: 15
v_call: TRBV28
d_call: .
clone_size: .
j_call: TRBJ1-5
cdr3_nt: TGTGCCAGCAACCCCCACGGGGCAGGGGATCAGCCCCAGCATTTT
cdr3_aa: CASNPHGAGDQPQHF

cdr3_length: 14
v_call: TRBV6-2/TRBV6-3
d_call: .
clone_size: .
j_call: TRBJ2-3
cdr3_nt: TGTGCCAGCAGTGGCGGGGATCCCACAGATACGCAGTATTTT
cdr3_aa: CASSGGDPTDTQYF

cdr3_length: 18
v_call: TRBV2
d_call: TRBD1
clone_size: medium-sized
j_call: TRBJ2-2
cdr3_nt: TGTGCCACCCAGGGGGCAGGGTCGGGATATCCGAACACCGGGGAGCTGTTTTTT
cdr3_aa: CATQGAGSGYPNTGELFF

cdr3_length: 16
v_call: TRBV6-5
d_call: .
clone_size: .
j_call: TRBJ2-1
cdr3_nt: TGTGCCAGCAGTTCCTTGGCGGGCGTTTCCCACAATGAGCAGTTCTTC
cdr3_aa: CASSSLAGVSHNEQFF

cdr3_length: 15
v_call: TRBV6-6
d_call: .
clone_size: .
j_call: TRBJ1-1
cdr3_nt: TGTGCCAGCAGTTACTCCGACGGACTGAACACTGAAGCTTTCTTT
cdr3_aa: CASSYSDGLNTEAFF

cdr3_length: 13
v_call: TRBV14
d_call: .
clone_size: .
j_call: TRBJ1-6
cdr3_nt: TGTGCCAGCAGCCGGAGGTTTAATTCACCCCTCCACTTT
cdr3_aa: CASSRRFNSPLHF

cdr3_length: 16
v_call: TRBV4-1
d_call: TRBD2
clone_size: .
j_call: TRBJ2-7
cdr3_nt: TGCGCCAGCAGCCAAGATGAGCGGGAGGGCCCCTCCGAGCAGTACTTC
cdr3_aa: CASSQDEREGPSEQYF

cdr3_length: 13
v_call: TRBV6-5
d_call: .
clone_size: .
j_call: TRBJ2-1
cdr3_nt: TGTGCCAGTGCAGGCAGCTCCTACAATGAGCAGTTCTTC
cdr3_aa: CASAGSSYNEQFF

cdr3_length: 16
v_call: TRBV6-1
d_call: .
clone_size: .
j_call: TRBJ2-7
cdr3_nt: TGTGCCAGCAGTGAATTCCTTCCTGGCGGGATCTACGAGCAGTACTTC
cdr3_aa: CASSEFLPGGIYEQYF

cdr3_length: 14
v_call: TRBV2
d_call: TRBD1
clone_size: .
j_call: TRBJ1-5
cdr3_nt: TGTGCCAGCAGTGAAAACAGGGGGATTCAGCCCCAGCATTTT
cdr3_aa: CASSENRGIQPQHF

cdr3_length: 13
v_call: TRBV3-1/TRBV3-2
d_call: .
clone_size: .
j_call: TRBJ1-1
cdr3_nt: TGTGCCAGCAGCCAGATTTCAGGGGAACGGGCTTTCTTT
cdr3_aa: CASSQISGERAFF